This T cell receptor beta chain was recorded in a study of T cells after posttransplantation cyclophosphamide. The study, taken as a whole, reports: Tissue-infiltrating T cells from skin or gut overlapped little with blood T cells.

Only in-frame clones appear in the TCRdb table, and some are missing; sequencing was by immunoSEQ multiplex PCR. The data list just under 8,000 clones, none observed once; nearly 6% falls to the top ten. A marrow graft followed busulfan-fludarabine conditioning, with cyclophosphamide on days +3 and +4. Germline V gene lookup returns CDR1 MNHEY and CDR2 SMNVEV (reference sequence). The CDR3 contains 16 residues. Trimming took 4 bases from V and 3 from J, leaving 18 bases between them. This clone turned up a few times. Antigen specificity is unknown. The V and J genes are TRBV27 and TRBJ1-1; no clear D gene. The source was PBMCs, collected after an allogeneic stem cell transplant with post-transplant cyclophosphamide. The receptor was isolated from a male patient in his thirties who received an allogeneic stem cell transplant from an unrelated donor, was CMV-positive, and had acute and chronic GVHD. Some of the T cells might come from the graft donor. The CDR3 DNA reads TGTGCCAGCAGTTCCCCAATTACCCCAACGGACACTGAAGCTTTCTTT. Its protein product is CASSSPITPTDTEAFF.